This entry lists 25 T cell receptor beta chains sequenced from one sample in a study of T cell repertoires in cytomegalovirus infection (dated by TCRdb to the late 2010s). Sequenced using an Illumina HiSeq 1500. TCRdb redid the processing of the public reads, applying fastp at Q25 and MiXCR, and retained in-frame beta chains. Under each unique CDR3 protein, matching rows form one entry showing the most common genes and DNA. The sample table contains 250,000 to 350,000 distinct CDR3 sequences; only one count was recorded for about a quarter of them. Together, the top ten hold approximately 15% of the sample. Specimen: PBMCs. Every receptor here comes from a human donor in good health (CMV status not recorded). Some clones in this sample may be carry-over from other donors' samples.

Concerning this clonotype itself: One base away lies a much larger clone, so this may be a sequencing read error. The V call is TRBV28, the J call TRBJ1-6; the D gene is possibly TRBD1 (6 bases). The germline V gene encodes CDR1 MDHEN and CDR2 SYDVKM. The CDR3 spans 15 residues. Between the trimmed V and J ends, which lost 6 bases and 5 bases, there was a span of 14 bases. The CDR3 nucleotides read TGTGCCAGCAGACAACAGGGAACCCATAATTCACCCCTCCACTTT. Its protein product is CASRQQGTHNSPLHF.

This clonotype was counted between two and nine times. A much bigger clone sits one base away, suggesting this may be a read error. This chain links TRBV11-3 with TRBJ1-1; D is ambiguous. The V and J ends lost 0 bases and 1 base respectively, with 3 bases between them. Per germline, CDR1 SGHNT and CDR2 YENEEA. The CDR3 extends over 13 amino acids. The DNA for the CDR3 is TGTGCCAGCAGCTTAGATGCGAACACTGAAGCTTTCTTT. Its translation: CASSLDANTEAFF.

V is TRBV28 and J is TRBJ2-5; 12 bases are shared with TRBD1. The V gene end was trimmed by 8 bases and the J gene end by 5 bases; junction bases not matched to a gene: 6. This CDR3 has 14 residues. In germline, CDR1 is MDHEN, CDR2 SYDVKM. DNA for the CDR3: TGTGCCAGCCGGGACAGGGGGCGCGGCGAGACCCAGTACTTC. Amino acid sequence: CASRDRGRGETQYF.

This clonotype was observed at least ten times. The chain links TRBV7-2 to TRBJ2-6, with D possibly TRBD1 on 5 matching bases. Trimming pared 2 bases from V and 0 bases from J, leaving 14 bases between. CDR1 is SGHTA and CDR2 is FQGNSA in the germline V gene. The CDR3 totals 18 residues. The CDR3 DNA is TGTGCCAGCAGCTTACTGGTTGGTCAGGGCTCTGGGGCCAACGTCCTGACTTTC. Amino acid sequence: CASSLLVGQGSGANVLTF.

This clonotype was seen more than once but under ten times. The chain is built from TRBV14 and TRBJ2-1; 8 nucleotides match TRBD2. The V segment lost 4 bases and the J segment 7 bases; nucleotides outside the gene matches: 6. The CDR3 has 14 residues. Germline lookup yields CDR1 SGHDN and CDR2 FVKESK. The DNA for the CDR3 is TGTGCCAGCAGCCGTGGGACTAGTCGGAATGAGCAGTTCTTC. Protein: CASSRGTSRNEQFF.

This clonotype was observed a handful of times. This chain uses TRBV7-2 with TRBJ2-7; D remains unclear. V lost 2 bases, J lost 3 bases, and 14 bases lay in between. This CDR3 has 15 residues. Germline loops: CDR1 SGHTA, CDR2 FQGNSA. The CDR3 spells CASSLSRDAYYEQYF. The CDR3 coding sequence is TGTGCCAGCAGCTTAAGCCGCGACGCCTACTACGAGCAGTACTTC.

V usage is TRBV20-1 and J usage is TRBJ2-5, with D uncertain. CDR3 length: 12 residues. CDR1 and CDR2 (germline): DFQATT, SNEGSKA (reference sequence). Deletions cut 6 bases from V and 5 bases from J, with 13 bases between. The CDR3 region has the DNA TGCAGTGCCGGGCTTAGCTTTGAGACCCAGTACTTC. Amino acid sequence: CSAGLSFETQYF.

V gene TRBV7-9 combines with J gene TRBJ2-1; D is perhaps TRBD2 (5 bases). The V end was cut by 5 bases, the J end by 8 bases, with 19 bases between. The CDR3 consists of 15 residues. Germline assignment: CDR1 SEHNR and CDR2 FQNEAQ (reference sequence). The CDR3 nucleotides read TGTGCCAGCAGCCGAGGGCTCTCCCCCCCCGATGAGCAGTTCTTC. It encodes CASSRGLSPPDEQFF.

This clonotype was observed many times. This chain's CDR3 is CASSLQGGDTQYF. DNA for the CDR3: TGTGCCAGCAGCTTACAGGGGGGAGATACGCAGTATTTT. The chain uses TRBV7-2 and TRBJ2-3; TRBD1 might be the D (7 bases). V was cut by 2 bases and J by 5 bases, with 8 bases left in between. This CDR3 has 13 amino acids. Germline V gene sequence: CDR1 SGHTA, CDR2 FQGNSA.

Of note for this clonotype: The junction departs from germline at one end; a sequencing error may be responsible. For the CDR3, the DNA is TGTACCAGCAGTTACGACGGGAGGACATACAATGAGCAGTTCTTC. It yields the protein CTSSYDGRTYNEQFF. V usage is TRBV6-6 and J usage is TRBJ2-1; TRBD2 agrees at 7 bases. This CDR3 region has 15 residues. The germline gives CDR1 MNHNY, CDR2 SVGAGI (reference sequence).

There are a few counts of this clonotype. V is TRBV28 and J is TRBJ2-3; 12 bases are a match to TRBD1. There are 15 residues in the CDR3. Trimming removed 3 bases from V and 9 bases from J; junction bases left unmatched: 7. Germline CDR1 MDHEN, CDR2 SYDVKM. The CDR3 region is CASSLGGQGAATQYF. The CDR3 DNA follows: TGTGCCAGCAGTTTGGGGGGACAGGGGGCTGCCACGCAGTATTTT.

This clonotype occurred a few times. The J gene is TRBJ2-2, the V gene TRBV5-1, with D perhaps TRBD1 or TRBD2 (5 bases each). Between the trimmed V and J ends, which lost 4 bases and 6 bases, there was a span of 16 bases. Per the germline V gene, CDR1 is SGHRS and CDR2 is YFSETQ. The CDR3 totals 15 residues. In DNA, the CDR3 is TGCGCCAGCAGCCCCGGGACGGCTTCAGCCGGGGAGCTGTTTTTT. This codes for CASSPGTASAGELFF.

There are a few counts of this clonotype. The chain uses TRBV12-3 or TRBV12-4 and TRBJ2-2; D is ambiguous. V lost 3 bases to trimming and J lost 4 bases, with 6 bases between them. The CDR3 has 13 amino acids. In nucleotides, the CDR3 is TGTGCCAGCAGTTTTAAGTCCACCGGGGAGCTGTTTTTT. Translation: CASSFKSTGELFF.

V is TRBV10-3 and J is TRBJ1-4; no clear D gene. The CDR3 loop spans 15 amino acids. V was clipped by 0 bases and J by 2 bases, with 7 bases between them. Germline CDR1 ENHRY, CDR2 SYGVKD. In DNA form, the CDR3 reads TGTGCCATCAGTGAGTCGACGACGACTAATGAAAAACTGTTTTTT. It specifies CAISESTTTNEKLFF.

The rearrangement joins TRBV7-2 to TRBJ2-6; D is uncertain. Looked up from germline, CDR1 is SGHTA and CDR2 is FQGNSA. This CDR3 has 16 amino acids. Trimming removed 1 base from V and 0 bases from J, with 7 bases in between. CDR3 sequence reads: CASSLDLISGANVLTF. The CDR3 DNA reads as TGTGCCAGCAGCTTAGATCTTATCTCTGGGGCCAACGTCCTGACTTTC.

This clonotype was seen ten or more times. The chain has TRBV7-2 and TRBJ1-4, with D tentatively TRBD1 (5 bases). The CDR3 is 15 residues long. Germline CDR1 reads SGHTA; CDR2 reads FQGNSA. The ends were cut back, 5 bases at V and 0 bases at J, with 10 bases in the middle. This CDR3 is CASSAGTATNEKLFF. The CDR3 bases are TGTGCCAGCAGCGCCGGGACTGCAACTAATGAAAAACTGTTTTTT.

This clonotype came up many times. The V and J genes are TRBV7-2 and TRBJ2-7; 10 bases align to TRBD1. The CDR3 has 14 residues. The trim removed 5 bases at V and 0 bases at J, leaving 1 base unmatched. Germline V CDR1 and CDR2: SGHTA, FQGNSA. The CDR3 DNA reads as TGTGCCAGCAGCCGGGACAGGGGCTCCTACGAGCAGTACTTC. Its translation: CASSRDRGSYEQYF.

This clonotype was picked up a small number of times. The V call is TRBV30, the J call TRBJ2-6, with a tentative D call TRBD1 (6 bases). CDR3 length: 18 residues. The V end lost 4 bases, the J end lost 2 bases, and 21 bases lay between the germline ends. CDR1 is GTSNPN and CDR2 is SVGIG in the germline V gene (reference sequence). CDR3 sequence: CAWTRGWGRRTGANVLTF. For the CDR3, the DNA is TGTGCCTGGACCCGTGGTTGGGGGCGGAGGACTGGGGCCAACGTCCTGACTTTC.

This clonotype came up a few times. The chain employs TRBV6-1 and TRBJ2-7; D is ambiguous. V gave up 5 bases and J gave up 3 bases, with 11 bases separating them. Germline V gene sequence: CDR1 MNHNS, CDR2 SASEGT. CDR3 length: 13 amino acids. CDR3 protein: CASSRQTNYEQYF. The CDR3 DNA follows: TGTGCCAGCAGTCGGCAGACCAACTACGAGCAGTACTTC.

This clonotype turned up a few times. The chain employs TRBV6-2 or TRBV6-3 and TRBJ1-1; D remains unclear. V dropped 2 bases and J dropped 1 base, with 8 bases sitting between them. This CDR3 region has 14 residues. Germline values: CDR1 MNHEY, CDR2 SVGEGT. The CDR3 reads CASSYGDGNTEAFF. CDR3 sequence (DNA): TGTGCCAGCAGTTACGGAGACGGGAACACTGAAGCTTTCTTT.

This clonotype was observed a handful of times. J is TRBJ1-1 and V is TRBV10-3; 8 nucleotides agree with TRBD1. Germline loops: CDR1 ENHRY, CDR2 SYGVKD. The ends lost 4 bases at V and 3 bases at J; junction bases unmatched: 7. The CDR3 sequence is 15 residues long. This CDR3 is CAISGQGAVDTEAFF. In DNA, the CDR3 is TGTGCCATCAGTGGTCAGGGGGCCGTCGACACTGAAGCTTTCTTT.

CDR3 DNA sequence: TGTGCCAGCCACAAGCAGGGGGACACCGGGGAGCTGTTTTTT. It specifies CASHKQGDTGELFF. This chain joins TRBV6-1 and TRBJ2-2; 7 positions match TRBD1. CDR1 and CDR2 from the germline V gene are MNHNS and SASEGT. Trimming at V came to 8 bases and at J to 3 bases, leaving 6 bases not matched to a gene. The CDR3 loop spans 14 amino acids.

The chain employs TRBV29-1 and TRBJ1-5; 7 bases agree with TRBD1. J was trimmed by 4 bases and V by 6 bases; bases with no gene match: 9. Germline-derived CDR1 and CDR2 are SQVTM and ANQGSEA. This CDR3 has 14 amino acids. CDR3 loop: CSVGSGTVNQPQHF. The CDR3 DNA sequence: TGCAGCGTCGGATCCGGGACAGTAAATCAGCCCCAGCATTTT.

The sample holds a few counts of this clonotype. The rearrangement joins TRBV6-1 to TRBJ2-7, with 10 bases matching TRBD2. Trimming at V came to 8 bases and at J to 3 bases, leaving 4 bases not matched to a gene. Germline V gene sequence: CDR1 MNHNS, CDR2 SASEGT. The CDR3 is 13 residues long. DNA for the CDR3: TGTGCCAGCGTGGTAGCGGGAGGCTACGAGCAGTACTTC. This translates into CASVVAGGYEQYF.

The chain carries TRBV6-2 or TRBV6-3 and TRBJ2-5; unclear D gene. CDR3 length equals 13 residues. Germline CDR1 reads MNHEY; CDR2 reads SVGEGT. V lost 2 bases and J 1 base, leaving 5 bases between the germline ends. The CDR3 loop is CASSYPFQETQYF. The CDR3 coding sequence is TGTGCCAGCAGTTACCCCTTCCAAGAGACCCAGTACTTC.